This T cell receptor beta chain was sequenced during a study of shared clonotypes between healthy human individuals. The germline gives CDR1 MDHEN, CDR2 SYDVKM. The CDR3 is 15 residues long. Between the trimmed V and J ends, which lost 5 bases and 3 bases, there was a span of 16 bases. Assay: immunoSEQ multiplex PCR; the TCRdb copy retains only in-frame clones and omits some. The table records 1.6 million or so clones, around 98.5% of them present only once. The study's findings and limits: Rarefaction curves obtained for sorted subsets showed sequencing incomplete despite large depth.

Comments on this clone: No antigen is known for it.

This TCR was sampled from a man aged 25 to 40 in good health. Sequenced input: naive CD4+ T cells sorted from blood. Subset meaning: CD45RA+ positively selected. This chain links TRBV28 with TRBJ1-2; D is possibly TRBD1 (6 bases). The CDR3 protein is CASSIIPGVDYGYTF. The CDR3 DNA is TGTGCCAGCAGTATCATCCCAGGGGTAGACTATGGCTACACCTTC.